This T cell receptor (beta chain) came from a study of shared clonotypes between healthy human individuals. CDR3 length: 17 amino acids. The germline V and J ends were trimmed by 1 base and 4 bases, with 20 bases remaining between them. From germline, CDR1 is SGHRS and CDR2 YFSETQ. Methods used by the authors: As immunoSEQ supplied junction-only sequences (without quality scores), filtering differed. The data were produced by immunoSEQ multiplex PCR, yet TCRdb's version contains in-frame clones alone and is incomplete. V and J calls and clone size follow that table, whereas D and trimming were derived from the DNA. The table has about 460,000 clones, 75% to 80% seen once.

The clonotype originates from a woman in her forties in good health. Some clones in this sample may be carry-over from other donors' samples. The sample taken for sequencing was PBMCs. The rearrangement uses TRBV5-1 and TRBJ1-1; weak D call: TRBD1 (5 bases). The CDR3 spells CASSLSGFWGESTEAFF. The CDR3 coding sequence is TGCGCCAGCAGCTTGTCCGGGTTTTGGGGGGAGAGCACTGAAGCTTTCTTT.